The text below deals with one T cell receptor beta chain. Germline V gene data show CDR1 as SGHTA and CDR2 as FQGNSA. The CDR3 extends over 13 amino acids. The V gene lost 4 bases and the J gene lost 3 bases, with 7 bases spanning the gap. The source of the sample is a study of blood T cell repertoires in COVID-19. Profiled with immunoSEQ multiplex PCR; TCRdb holds only in-frame clones, not every one. This sample has fewer than 250,000 clones, with 65% to 85% found just once. The sequenced sample was peripheral blood. V gene TRBV7-2 combines with J gene TRBJ2-4; perhaps TRBD2 as D (6 bases). This sequence originates from a woman older than 75 with acute or convalescent COVID-19. The CDR3 loop reads CASSSGGKNIQYF. CDR3 sequence (DNA): TGTGCCAGCAGCTCCGGGGGCAAAAACATTCAGTACTTC.